One T cell receptor beta chain is described in this entry. The antigen remains unidentified. This entry belongs to a study of vaccination and CD4 T cells after COVID-19. Looking at the study overall: The cells in question were stimulated using overlapping spike peptides derived from SARS-CoV-2, HCoV-NL63, HCoV-OC43 and HCoV-229E. Control cultures used a CEFX viral epitope pool, an HIV-1 Nef peptide pool, or no peptide. Findings and limits, study-wide: Convalescent patients studied were relatively few, and early post-infection timepoints were absent.

Sequencing of the DNA from cultured CD4+ T cells was carried out with the Oncomine TCR Beta short-read assay. TCRdb recomputed calls from the PCR reads with MiXCR, one row per CDR3 protein. The table shows 14,000 or so distinct CDR3 sequences, with about 67% occurring only once. Described treatment: roughly 10-day PBMC culture with coronavirus spike peptide pools or control peptides (ViraFEST assay). This TCR was recovered from a human donor who had recovered from COVID-19. The sample comprised CD4+ T cells from blood, cultured in vitro.

DNA of the CDR3: TGTGCCAGCAGCTTGTTATTCACAGATACGCAGTATTTT. Amino acids: CASSLLFTDTQYF. This chain links TRBV7-2 with TRBJ2-3; no definite D call. V shed 3 bases and J shed 2 bases, with 6 bases lying between them. CDR1 is SGHTA and CDR2 is FQGNSA in the germline V gene. CDR3 size: 13 residues.